What follows are 29 T cell receptor beta chains derived from one specimen sequenced in a study of blood T cell repertoires in COVID-19. Method: immunoSEQ multiplex PCR; TCRdb's copy keeps in-frame clones and lacks some. Among around 200,000 clones listed, roughly 83% were seen once. Input material: PBMCs or T cells enriched from blood (not recorded which). The receptors originated from a man between 40 and 49 years old with acute COVID-19.

The chain links TRBV6-5 to TRBJ2-1; the D gene is possibly TRBD2 (6 bases). The germline V and J ends were trimmed by 0 bases and 10 bases, with 13 bases remaining between them. Germline V gene data show CDR1 as MNHEY and CDR2 as SVGAGI. The CDR3 has 14 residues. CDR3 sequence reads: CASSYSGGAREQFF. For the CDR3, the DNA is TGTGCCAGCAGTTACTCGGGGGGAGCCAGGGAGCAGTTCTTC.

The chain has TRBV7-9 and TRBJ1-2, with D tentatively TRBD1 (5 bases). CDR1 SEHNR and CDR2 FQNEAQ come from the germline V gene (reference sequence). The CDR3 spans 12 residues. V was trimmed by 1 base and J by 8 bases, leaving 8 bases between them. CDR3 in DNA: TGTGCCAGCAGCTTAGACCAGGGAGGCTACACCTTC. Residues: CASSLDQGGYTF.

CDR3 DNA: TGTGCCAGCAGCTCGCGACAGGGGAGCTACGAGCAGTACTTC. Protein sequence: CASSSRQGSYEQYF. This chain connects TRBV7-2 to TRBJ2-7; 8 bases line up with TRBD1. V was clipped by 4 bases and J by 3 bases; unmatched bases: 5. The CDR3 runs 14 residues. Germline CDR1 SGHTA, CDR2 FQGNSA.

The chain employs TRBV5-8 and TRBJ1-1; tentative D call: TRBD1 (5 bases). Trimming left V 4 bases short and J 6 bases short, with 19 bases between. Germline CDR1 reads SGHTS; CDR2 reads YDEGEE. This CDR3 comprises 15 residues. The CDR3 region has the DNA TGTGCCAGCAGCCCCCTTGACGGGGGTTTGTCTGAAGCTTTCTTT. It yields the protein CASSPLDGGLSEAFF.

V and J are TRBV30 and TRBJ2-7; perhaps TRBD2 as D (6 bases). Germline CDR1 is GTSNPN and CDR2 is SVGIG (reference sequence). CDR3 length equals 14 residues. The V and J ends lost 4 bases and 4 bases respectively, with 17 bases between them. The DNA of the CDR3 is TGTGCCTGGATCTCGGGGGTTGGGTCTTACGAGCAGTACTTC. Translation gives CAWISGVGSYEQYF. The variable domain in full, with the rest retrieved from reference TRBV30 and TRBJ2-7, is SQTIHQWPATLVQPVGSPLSLECTVEGTSNPNLYWYRQAAGRGLQLLFYSVGIGQISSEVPQNLSASRPQDRQFILSSKKLLLSDSGFYLCAWISGVGSYEQYFGPGTRLTVT.

This chain joins TRBV6-5 and TRBJ1-5; 8 positions match TRBD1. Germline CDR1 is MNHEY and CDR2 is SVGAGI. Trimming removed 6 bases from V and 2 bases from J; junction bases left unmatched: 6. The CDR3 extends over 15 amino acids. CDR3: CASRGQALGNQPQHF. The CDR3 DNA follows: TGTGCCAGCAGGGGACAGGCTCTCGGCAATCAGCCCCAGCATTTT.

J is TRBJ2-7 and V is TRBV19; TRBD2 aligns across 11 bases. In germline, CDR1 is LNHDA, CDR2 SQIVND (reference sequence). The CDR3 totals 15 residues. V shed 3 bases and J 6 bases; nucleotides not matched to a gene: 7. CDR3 loop: CASSIYPGLAAEQYF. The CDR3 DNA is TGTGCCAGTAGTATCTACCCGGGACTAGCGGCCGAGCAGTACTTC.

In its sample, this clone was seen a few times. V usage is TRBV5-5 and J usage is TRBJ2-1, with D possibly being TRBD1 (5 bases). Germline CDR1 and CDR2: SGHKS and YYEKEE (reference sequence). V was trimmed by 5 bases and J by 6 bases, leaving 9 bases between them. CDR3 length: 12 amino acids. The CDR3 DNA is TGTGCCAGCAGACCCGACAGCAATGAGCAGTTCTTC. Protein: CASRPDSNEQFF.

The rearrangement links TRBV6-5 to TRBJ2-7; D gene uncertain. Trimming removed 2 bases at V and 0 bases at J, with 11 bases between. CDR1 and CDR2 (germline): MNHEY, SVGAGI. The CDR3 consists of 15 residues. The CDR3 loop reads CASSYGPVPSYEQYF. The CDR3 DNA reads as TGTGCCAGCAGTTACGGGCCGGTCCCCTCCTACGAGCAGTACTTC.

This clone came up once. This sequence joins TRBV7-9 and TRBJ2-5; 9 nucleotides match TRBD1. The germline V gene encodes CDR1 SEHNR and CDR2 FQNEAQ (reference sequence). V gave up 4 bases and J gave up 4 bases; unmatched junction bases: 10. This CDR3 is 16 amino acids long. CDR3 residues: CASSWARGQGGETQYF. The CDR3 DNA is TGTGCCAGCAGCTGGGCGAGGGGACAGGGCGGAGAGACCCAGTACTTC.

The chain joins TRBV24-1 to TRBJ2-2, with 12 bases lining up with TRBD1. There are 16 residues in the CDR3. Germline V gene sequence: CDR1 KGHDR, CDR2 SFDVKD. The trim removed 4 bases at V and 7 bases at J, leaving 6 bases unmatched. DNA for the CDR3: TGTGCCACCAGTGACCCGGGACAGGGGGCGGTCGGGGAGCTGTTTTTT. It specifies CATSDPGQGAVGELFF.

This chain uses TRBV18 with TRBJ2-7; no firm D call. V was trimmed by 3 bases and J by 0 bases, leaving 12 bases between them. From germline, CDR1 is KGHSH and CDR2 LQKENI. This CDR3 spans 15 amino acids. DNA for the CDR3: TGTGCCAGCTCACCGCTAAACAGCCGCTCCTACGAGCAGTACTTC. Residues: CASSPLNSRSYEQYF. The variable domain in full, with the rest retrieved from reference TRBV18 and TRBJ2-7, is NAGVMQNPRHLVRRRGQEARLRCSPMKGHSHVYWYRQLPEEGLKFMVYLQKENIIDESGMPKERFSAEFPKEGPSILRIQQVVRGDSAAYFCASSPLNSRSYEQYFGPGTRLTVT.

The V call is TRBV27, the J call TRBJ2-5; D ambiguous. The length of the CDR3 is 14 residues. Trimming left V 2 bases short and J 5 bases short, with 12 bases between. The V gene's germline CDR1 is MNHEY and CDR2 SMNVEV (reference sequence). CDR3 region: CASSLGQSSETQYF. The CDR3 DNA reads as TGTGCCAGCAGTTTAGGCCAATCCTCGGAGACCCAGTACTTC.

This chain links TRBV7-8 with TRBJ2-6; possibly TRBD1 for D (5 bases). V gave up 2 bases and J gave up 5 bases, with 10 bases separating them. Germline values: CDR1 SGHVS, CDR2 FQNEAQ. This CDR3 region has 15 residues. The CDR3 region has the DNA TGTGCCAGCAGCTTAACAGGAACCCGGGCCAACGTCCTGACTTTC. It yields the protein CASSLTGTRANVLTF.

This clone appeared a few times. The gene calls are TRBV5-8 and TRBJ1-4; maybe TRBD1 (5 bases). Germline lookup yields CDR1 SGHTS and CDR2 YDEGEE. Trimming took off 0 bases at V and 7 bases at J, with 10 bases between the two ends. The CDR3 contains 14 residues. The CDR3 sequence is CASSLDQGGEKLFF. For the CDR3, the DNA is TGTGCCAGCAGCTTGGATCAGGGAGGTGAAAAACTGTTTTTT.

The rearrangement joins TRBV5-1 to TRBJ2-7; TRBD2 matches at 13 bases. Germline V gene lookup returns CDR1 SGHRS and CDR2 YFSETQ. The CDR3 runs to 16 residues. V shed 4 bases and J 5 bases; nucleotides not matched to a gene: 9. The CDR3 sequence: CASSPGLAGVRDEQYF. DNA of the CDR3: TGCGCCAGCAGCCCCGGACTAGCGGGAGTGCGTGACGAGCAGTACTTC.

This chain uses TRBV21-1 with TRBJ2-7; the table assigns TRBD2, which was not confirmed against the DNA. TRBV21-1 is a known pseudogene. This CDR3 is built from 12 residues. The CDR3 bases are TGTGCCAGTCCGTGGAGGGTCCGGGAGCAGTACTTC. Translation: CASPWRVREQYF.

This rearrangement joins TRBV6-2 or TRBV6-3 to TRBJ1-1, with a possible D match to TRBD1 (5 bases). The CDR3 is 16 amino acids. The V end lost 5 bases, the J end lost 4 bases, and 20 bases lay between the germline ends. The germline gives CDR1 MNHEY, CDR2 SVGEGT. CDR3 sequence: CASSRDPPGGGTEAFF. CDR3 in DNA: TGTGCCAGCAGTCGCGACCCCCCCGGGGGAGGCACTGAAGCTTTCTTT.

The chain employs TRBV28 and TRBJ1-3; D is possibly TRBD1 (6 bases). There are 13 residues in the CDR3. Germline lookup yields CDR1 MDHEN and CDR2 SYDVKM. Between the trimmed V and J ends, which lost 9 bases and 4 bases, there was a span of 13 bases. The CDR3 DNA reads as TGTGCCAGTCGCAGGGGCAGCGGAAACACCATATATTTT. Protein: CASRRGSGNTIYF.

This clone was counted between two and nine times. CDR3 residues: CASSESTGVRRNEQFF. The CDR3 DNA is TGTGCCAGCAGCGAATCGACAGGGGTCAGGCGCAATGAGCAGTTCTTC. The chain uses TRBV11-2 and TRBJ2-1; TRBD1 matches 8 bases. The CDR3 runs 16 residues. The V segment lost 5 bases and the J segment 6 bases; nucleotides outside the gene matches: 12. Germline V lookup: CDR1 SGHAT, CDR2 FQNNGV.

This rearrangement joins TRBV5-8 to TRBJ2-3; TRBD2 matches at 8 bases. This CDR3 comprises 17 residues. Germline V lookup: CDR1 SGHTS, CDR2 YDEGEE. V lost 3 bases to trimming and J lost 3 bases; unmatched junction nucleotides: 12. CDR3 in amino acids: CASSSVPGGRGTDTQYF. CDR3 coding DNA: TGTGCCAGCAGCTCCGTCCCGGGAGGGCGGGGGACAGATACGCAGTATTTT. Based on the CDR3 plus reference TRBV5-8 and TRBJ2-3, the full variable domain is EAGVTQSPTHLIKTRGQQATLRCSPISGHTSVYWYQQALGLGLQFLLWYDEGEERNRGNFPPRFSGRQFPNYSSELNVNALELEDSALYLCASSSVPGGRGTDTQYFGPGTRLTVL.

The chain joins TRBV6-5 to TRBJ1-2; D is perhaps TRBD1 (6 bases). This CDR3 comprises 13 residues. Germline V gene data show CDR1 as MNHEY and CDR2 as SVGAGI. Trimming stripped 10 bases from V and 0 bases from J, with 12 bases between. The CDR3: CATQGTPNYGYTF. CDR3 in DNA: TGTGCCACCCAGGGGACCCCTAACTATGGCTACACCTTC.

This chain connects TRBV29-1 to TRBJ1-1; 8 bases agree with TRBD1. Germline V gene lookup returns CDR1 SQVTM and CDR2 ANQGSEA. The length of the CDR3 is 14 residues. Trimming removed 7 bases from V and 1 base from J; junction bases left unmatched: 8. The CDR3 DNA reads TGCAGCGGTTGGACAGGGCGGCCGAACACTGAAGCTTTCTTT. It yields the protein CSGWTGRPNTEAFF.

V usage is TRBV7-9 and J usage is TRBJ2-5; D is possibly TRBD2 (5 bases). The ends were cut back, 4 bases at V and 4 bases at J, with 16 bases in the middle. Germline V gene sequence: CDR1 SEHNR, CDR2 FQNEAQ (reference sequence). The length of the CDR3 is 15 residues. CDR3 in amino acids: CASSSPGPRGETQYF. CDR3 nucleotide sequence: TGTGCCAGCAGCTCGCCGGGCCCTCGGGGAGAGACCCAGTACTTC.

The rearrangement joins TRBV29-1 to TRBJ1-2, with 7 positions matching TRBD1. The germline V gene encodes CDR1 SQVTM and CDR2 ANQGSEA. V lost 2 bases, J lost 4 bases, and 1 base stayed unmatched. The CDR3 extends over 12 amino acids. The CDR3 is CSVERGLYGYTF. The DNA for the CDR3 is TGCAGCGTTGAAAGGGGGCTCTATGGCTACACCTTC.

The chain has TRBV5-6 and TRBJ2-1; a possible D gene is TRBD2 (6 bases). CDR1 SGHDT and CDR2 YYEEEE come from the germline V gene. The germline V and J ends were trimmed by 3 bases and 9 bases, with 10 bases remaining between them. This CDR3 comprises 12 residues. Here the CDR3 reads CASSSGGLEQFF. Here the CDR3 DNA reads TGTGCCAGCAGCTCCGGGGGTCTTGAGCAGTTCTTC.

The V and J genes are TRBV11-1 and TRBJ1-6, with 7 bases lining up with TRBD1. This CDR3 has 14 residues. Germline V gene data show CDR1 as SGHAT and CDR2 as FQDESV (reference sequence). V gave up 5 bases and J gave up 7 bases; unmatched junction bases: 5. The CDR3 DNA reads as TGTGCCAGCAGCCGGGACAGAGAGAATTCACCCCTCCACTTT. Its protein is CASSRDRENSPLHF.

This clone was counted once. The same CDR3 can be traced to other DNA sequences in this sample. The V and J genes are TRBV7-3 and TRBJ2-7; 9 bases are a match to TRBD2. J lost 2 bases, V lost 2 bases, and 1 base had no gene match. The CDR3 has 14 amino acids. CDR1 and CDR2 (germline): SGHTA, FQGTGA. The CDR3, as DNA: TGTGCCAGCAGCTTAGCGGGGGGGACCTACGAGCAGTACTTC. This encodes CASSLAGGTYEQYF.

V and J are TRBV30 and TRBJ2-2; TRBD1 matches 8 bases. The germline gives CDR1 GTSNPN, CDR2 SVGIG (reference sequence). Losses at the gene ends were 4 bases for V and 4 bases for J; bases not matched to a gene: 8. This CDR3 has 15 residues. CDR3 nucleotides: TGTGCCTGGACTCGACAGGGGTTGGGCACCGGGGAGCTGTTTTTT. Encoded protein: CAWTRQGLGTGELFF. Drawing the rest from reference TRBV30 and TRBJ2-2, the complete variable domain is SQTIHQWPATLVQPVGSPLSLECTVEGTSNPNLYWYRQAAGRGLQLLFYSVGIGQISSEVPQNLSASRPQDRQFILSSKKLLLSDSGFYLCAWTRQGLGTGELFFGEGSRLTVL.